This T cell receptor (beta chain) was identified in a study of cytomegalovirus exposure and HLA in healthy donors. Overall study context: Ancestry clustering placed around 81% of under 450 genotyped donors in the Caucasian-associated cluster. General study findings and limits: TCR beta chain V- and J-gene trimming was linked, in a later analysis, to a missense variant in DCLRE1C. It was likely that a cluster of highly shared sequence variants was a sequencing artifact.

Use of 60 Vbeta and 13 Jbeta primers characterized the PCR. Method: immunoSEQ multiplex PCR; TCRdb's copy keeps in-frame clones and lacks some. Here the sample spans about 130,000 clones, 70% to 85% being singletons. A note on this clone: What it binds is unknown.

V was trimmed by 7 bases and J by 6 bases, leaving 12 bases between them. The germline V gene has CDR1 MNHNS and CDR2 SASEGT. This CDR3 contains 13 residues. The sequenced sample consisted of PBMCs. The receptor was isolated from a man aged 35-49 years in good health and CMV-seropositive. The chain is built from TRBV6-1 and TRBJ2-2, with D possibly being TRBD2 (6 bases). The CDR3 spells CASKGREAGELFF. CDR3 bases: TGTGCCAGCAAAGGCAGGGAGGCCGGGGAGCTGTTTTTT.